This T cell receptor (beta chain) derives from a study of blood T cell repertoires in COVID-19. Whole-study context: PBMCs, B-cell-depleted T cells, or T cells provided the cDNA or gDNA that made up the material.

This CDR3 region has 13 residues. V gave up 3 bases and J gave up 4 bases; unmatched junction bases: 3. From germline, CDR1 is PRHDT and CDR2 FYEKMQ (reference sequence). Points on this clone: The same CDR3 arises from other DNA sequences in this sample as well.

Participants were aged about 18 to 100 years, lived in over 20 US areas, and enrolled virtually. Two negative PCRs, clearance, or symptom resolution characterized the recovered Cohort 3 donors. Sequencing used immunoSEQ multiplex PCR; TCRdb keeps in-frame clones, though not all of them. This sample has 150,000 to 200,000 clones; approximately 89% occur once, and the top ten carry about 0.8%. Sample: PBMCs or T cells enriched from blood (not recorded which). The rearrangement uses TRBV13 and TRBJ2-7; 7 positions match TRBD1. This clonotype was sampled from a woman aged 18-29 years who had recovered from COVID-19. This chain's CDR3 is CASSLGRGYEQYF. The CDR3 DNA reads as TGTGCCAGCAGCTTGGGCAGGGGGTACGAGCAGTACTTC.